This TCR beta chain was identified in a study of shared clonotypes between healthy human individuals. Regarding the study as a whole: On the whole, naive subsets had larger estimated richness than memory subsets had.

From CD4+ cells came CD45RA+ naive and CD45RA-negative memory subsets. Germline CDR1 and CDR2: SNHLY and FYNNEI. After removal of 1 base from V and 4 bases from J, the junction contained 5 bases not matched to a gene. The CDR3 extends over 16 amino acids. Clones were sequenced by immunoSEQ multiplex PCR, and TCRdb holds only the in-frame ones, with some missing. The sample contains roughly 1,100,000 clones, approximately 76% of which appear only once. In the case of this clone: Its specificity is unknown.

The chain joins TRBV2 to TRBJ2-5; 11 bases match TRBD2. Material: memory CD4+ T cells sorted from blood. Specified subset: CD45RA-negative fraction. This TCR derives from a man between 18 and 35 years old in good health. In DNA form, the CDR3 reads TGTGCCAGCAGTGAAGGACTAGCGGGGCCTAGAGAGACCCAGTACTTC. Its protein product is CASSEGLAGPRETQYF.